Many counts were recorded for the clone carrying this TCR beta chain. Its antigen remains unknown. Quantitative barcoded 5'-RACE was used to prepare TCR beta libraries. TCRdb reprocessed the 5' RACE reads via MiXCR and lists one record per CDR3 protein. Counted here are 470,000 or so distinct CDR3 sequences, roughly 27% occurring once; the ten biggest clones make up about 0.89%. The sample comes from a study of CD8 T cells in ankylosing spondylitis. Study results and limitations: Fewer than ten highly homologous variants made up a TCR beta motif, and this motif appeared characteristic of ankylosing spondylitis blood. Earlier work had already found some motif variants in reactive arthritis synovial fluid and blood.

This TCR derives from a male donor with ankylosing spondylitis. Specimen: blood, either unsorted or a sorted T cell fraction (not recorded which).

The CDR3 reads CASSLETLSYEQYF. In nucleotides, the CDR3 is TGCGCCAGCAGCTTGGAGACACTTTCCTACGAGCAGTACTTC. The rearrangement uses TRBV5-1 and TRBJ2-7; D is undetermined. This CDR3 has 14 amino acids. The V end lost 0 bases, the J end lost 1 base, and 8 bases lay between the germline ends. Germline assignment: CDR1 SGHRS and CDR2 YFSETQ.